A single sample gave rise to the 22 T cell receptor beta chains below, sequenced in a study of blood T cell repertoires in COVID-19. Generated by immunoSEQ multiplex PCR, the TCRdb table keeps only in-frame clones and is missing some. The table includes about 250,000 clones, about nine tenths detected once. Sequencing was done on a sample of peripheral blood. The receptors stem from a man aged 25-45 years with COVID-19, enrolled during active disease.

This clone was seen just once. The V and J genes are TRBV6-4 and TRBJ1-1; 9 bases are shared with TRBD1. The germline gives CDR1 MRHNA, CDR2 SNTAGT. Trimming at V came to 4 bases and at J to 0 bases, leaving 3 bases not matched to a gene. The CDR3 extends over 15 amino acids. This CDR3 reads CASSGGTGMNTEAFF. DNA of the CDR3: TGTGCCAGCAGTGGGGGGACAGGGATGAACACTGAAGCTTTCTTT.

The rearrangement links TRBV27 to TRBJ1-2, with 7 bases matching TRBD1. Looked up from germline, CDR1 is MNHEY and CDR2 is SMNVEV (reference sequence). After removal of 7 bases from V and 2 bases from J, the junction contained 13 bases not matched to a gene. The CDR3 extends over 16 amino acids. CDR3 protein: CASTLSGQVQNYGYTF. CDR3 nucleotides: TGTGCCAGCACCCTATCCGGACAGGTCCAAAACTATGGCTACACCTTC.

This chain links TRBV18 with TRBJ1-2; D gene ambiguous. This CDR3 is built from 18 residues. Trimming took off 2 bases at V and 2 bases at J, with 21 bases between the two ends. CDR1 and CDR2 from the germline V gene are KGHSH and LQKENI. The CDR3 bases are TGTGCCAGCTCACCAGTTGACAAGCCTCGATTACTCAACTATGGCTACACCTTC. Translated, it gives CASSPVDKPRLLNYGYTF.

V gene TRBV10-1 combines with J gene TRBJ1-1; no clear D gene. There are 13 residues in the CDR3. Germline loops: CDR1 WNHNN, CDR2 SYGVQD (reference sequence). V gave up 3 bases and J gave up 4 bases, with 9 bases separating them. The CDR3 reads CASSDGGLTEAFF. The CDR3 coding sequence is TGCGCCAGCAGTGATGGAGGTCTCACTGAAGCTTTCTTT.

CDR3: CSAGALGPQHF. CDR3 coding DNA: TGCAGTGCTGGGGCACTGGGGCCCCAGCATTTT. This chain links TRBV20-1 with TRBJ1-5; TRBD1 is a possible D gene (5 bases). CDR1 is DFQATT and CDR2 is SNEGSKA in the germline V gene (reference sequence). The CDR3 runs to 11 residues. The germline V and J ends were trimmed by 5 bases and 9 bases, with 11 bases remaining between them.

This clone was detected once. The J gene is TRBJ2-7, the V gene TRBV5-1; D is uncertain. Germline assignment: CDR1 SGHRS and CDR2 YFSETQ. The CDR3 runs to 13 residues. The V gene lost 4 bases and the J gene lost 3 bases, with 11 bases spanning the gap. CDR3 in amino acids: CASSLTLYYEQYF. The CDR3 nucleotides are TGCGCCAGCAGCCTCACTCTCTACTACGAGCAGTACTTC.

The rearrangement joins TRBV7-9 to TRBJ1-1; D may be TRBD1 (6 bases). Trimming stripped 6 bases from V and 3 bases from J, with 23 bases between. The CDR3 spans 17 residues. CDR1 is SEHNR and CDR2 is FQNEAQ in the germline V gene (reference sequence). This CDR3 is CASRPPDSIVWYTEAFF. For the CDR3, the DNA is TGTGCCAGCAGACCTCCGGACAGCATCGTGTGGTACACTGAAGCTTTCTTT.

This chain uses TRBV20-1 with TRBJ1-1; D is unresolved. V dropped 2 bases and J dropped 4 bases, with 5 bases sitting between them. The CDR3 extends over 11 amino acids. The V gene's germline CDR1 is DFQATT and CDR2 SNEGSKA (reference sequence). DNA of the CDR3: TGCAGTGCTAGAAGCACCACTGAAGCTTTCTTT. It encodes CSARSTTEAFF.

The rearrangement uses TRBV9 and TRBJ2-5; 7 bases map to TRBD1. The CDR3 has 15 amino acids. Trimming removed 4 bases from V and 1 base from J; junction bases left unmatched: 7. CDR1 is SGDLS and CDR2 is YYNGEE in the germline V gene. The CDR3 nucleotides read TGTGCCAGCAGCCCGGGACAGCTTTCCCAAGAGACCCAGTACTTC. This sequence encodes CASSPGQLSQETQYF. Supplemented by reference TRBV9 and TRBJ2-5, the full variable domain reads DSGVTQTPKHLITATGQRVTLRCSPRSGDLSVYWYQQSLDQGLQFLIQYYNGEERAKGNILERFSAQQFPDLHSELNLSSLELGDSALYFCASSPGQLSQETQYFGPGTRLLVL.

The rearrangement joins TRBV30 to TRBJ1-2, with 7 bases identical to TRBD1. CDR1 is GTSNPN, CDR2 SVGIG, per germline (reference sequence). This CDR3 has 14 residues. Unmatched junction bases numbered 8, after V lost 5 bases and J lost 2 bases. The CDR3 spells CAWARDRANYGYTF. The CDR3 DNA sequence: TGTGCCTGGGCGAGAGACAGGGCAAACTATGGCTACACCTTC. Together with reference TRBV30 and TRBJ1-2, the CDR3 gives the full variable domain: SQTIHQWPATLVQPVGSPLSLECTVEGTSNPNLYWYRQAAGRGLQLLFYSVGIGQISSEVPQNLSASRPQDRQFILSSKKLLLSDSGFYLCAWARDRANYGYTFGSGTRLTVV.

Remarks on this clone: No DNA is shown, since the ends of the CDR3 on it are uncertain; the CDR3 is the one TCRdb lists. V usage is TRBV7-6 and J usage is TRBJ1-2; no DNA check was done on the table's D call, TRBD1. Germline V gene sequence: CDR1 SGHVS, CDR2 FNYEAQ. The CDR3 length is 15 residues, termini included. CDR3: CASSFAGGGLATPSF.

The chain is built from TRBV7-6 and TRBJ2-1, with 8 nucleotides matching TRBD2. V lost 5 bases to trimming and J lost 7 bases; unmatched junction nucleotides: 10. The length of the CDR3 is 15 residues. Germline loops: CDR1 SGHVS, CDR2 FNYEAQ. The CDR3 here is CASSPGLVGGNEQFF. The CDR3 coding sequence is TGTGCCAGCAGCCCGGGACTAGTTGGTGGTAATGAGCAGTTCTTC.

This rearrangement joins TRBV6-5 to TRBJ1-1; D is uncertain. The ends were cut back, 6 bases at V and 1 base at J, with 15 bases in the middle. Germline CDR1 MNHEY, CDR2 SVGAGI. CDR3 length: 15 amino acids. This CDR3 is CASREAPEGNTEAFF. CDR3 DNA sequence: TGTGCCAGCAGGGAGGCCCCGGAGGGGAACACTGAAGCTTTCTTT.

The rearrangement joins TRBV6-5 to TRBJ2-3; TRBD2 matches at 8 bases. This CDR3 is 14 amino acids long. Germline trimming cut 4 bases from V and 1 base from J; bases unmatched to any gene: 1. CDR1 MNHEY and CDR2 SVGAGI come from the germline V gene. Here the CDR3 reads CASSSGGGTDTQYF. CDR3 coding DNA: TGTGCCAGCAGTTCGGGGGGGGGCACAGATACGCAGTATTTT.

The V gene is TRBV2, the J gene TRBJ1-4; D gene uncertain. This CDR3 spans 13 amino acids. The germline V and J ends were trimmed by 6 bases and 10 bases, with 15 bases remaining between them. Looked up from germline, CDR1 is SNHLY and CDR2 is FYNNEI. CDR3: CASRLDSRAKLFF. The CDR3 DNA follows: TGTGCCAGCAGGCTCGACTCGCGTGCAAAACTGTTTTTT.

Comment on this clone: This same CDR3 is encoded by further DNA sequences in the sample. The gene calls are TRBV12-3 or TRBV12-4 and TRBJ1-6; D ambiguous. The CDR3 runs to 12 residues. V dropped 5 bases and J dropped 7 bases, with 6 bases sitting between them. The CDR3 DNA reads as TGTGCCAGCAGTCTCTCGAATTCACCCCTCCACTTT. It yields the protein CASSLSNSPLHF.

V and J are TRBV10-1 and TRBJ1-5; 7 bases match TRBD1. The CDR3 length is 13 residues. CDR1 and CDR2 from the germline V gene are WNHNN and SYGVQD (reference sequence). J was trimmed by 6 bases and V by 1 base; bases with no gene match: 0. DNA for the CDR3: TGCGCCAGCAGTGAGTACAGGGGTCAGCCCCAGCATTTT. Translated, it gives CASSEYRGQPQHF.

V is TRBV29-1 and J is TRBJ1-5; 7 bases match TRBD1. V dropped 7 bases and J dropped 3; count of bases not matched to a gene: 6. The length of the CDR3 is 13 residues. The germline V gene has CDR1 SQVTM and CDR2 ANQGSEA. CDR3 in amino acids: CSARQGPNQPQHF. The DNA for the CDR3 is TGCAGCGCAAGACAGGGACCCAATCAGCCCCAGCATTTT.

The J gene is TRBJ2-5, the V gene TRBV10-2, with TRBD1 matching over 12 bases. The CDR3 has 14 amino acids. CDR1 is WSHSY and CDR2 is SAAADI in the germline V gene. V trimming: 10 bases; J trimming: 3 bases; junction bases outside the gene matches: 6. CDR3: CATSGTGGEETQYF. The DNA of the CDR3 is TGCGCCACCTCCGGGACAGGGGGCGAAGAGACCCAGTACTTC.

The rearrangement links TRBV7-9 to TRBJ2-3; a possible D gene is TRBD1 (6 bases). Deletions cut 5 bases from V and 9 bases from J, with 18 bases between. Germline V CDR1 and CDR2: SEHNR, FQNEAQ (reference sequence). This CDR3 region has 14 residues. The CDR3 region has the DNA TGTGCCAGCAGCCCCTCAGGGGTGAAGGGGACGCAGTATTTT. Protein: CASSPSGVKGTQYF. Variable domain in full (rest from reference TRBV7-9 and TRBJ2-3): DTGVSQNPRHKITKRGQNVTFRCDPISEHNRLYWYRQTLGQGPEFLTYFQNEAQLEKSRLLSDRFSAERPKGSFSTLEIQRTEQGDSAMYLCASSPSGVKGTQYFGPGTRLTVL.

The rearrangement links TRBV7-9 to TRBJ1-3, with D perhaps TRBD1 (6 bases). V lost 2 bases and J 1 base, leaving 18 bases between the germline ends. Germline V gene lookup returns CDR1 SEHNR and CDR2 FQNEAQ (reference sequence). The CDR3 contains 18 residues. Here the CDR3 DNA reads TGTGCCAGCAGCTTACTAGCAGGGGCAAGAGGGTCTGGAAACACCATATATTTT. This gives the protein CASSLLAGARGSGNTIYF.

The chain uses TRBV27 and TRBJ2-5; 8 bases agree with TRBD1. The length of the CDR3 is 15 residues. Per germline, CDR1 MNHEY and CDR2 SMNVEV (reference sequence). V shed 5 bases, J shed 5 bases, and the junction held 10 bases outside the gene matches. CDR3 sequence (DNA): TGTGCCAGCAGTCGGACAGGGAAGTACGGGGAGACCCAGTACTTC. Encoded protein: CASSRTGKYGETQYF.